Listed below are T cell receptor beta chains from one sample, sequenced in a study of blood T cell repertoires in COVID-19. Generated by immunoSEQ multiplex PCR, the TCRdb table keeps only in-frame clones and is missing some. The table has 150,000 to 200,000 clones, 80% to 90% seen once. The sample taken for sequencing was peripheral blood. These receptors originate from a man in his 70s with active or convalescent COVID-19. Both conserved end residues are part of each CDR3. Fields, in order: J gene, V gene, CDR3 protein.

J: TRBJ2-7
V: TRBV10-1
CDR3: CASSADRYTAQYF

J: TRBJ2-7
V: TRBV6-2/TRBV6-3
CDR3: CASSSDRRSSYEQYF

J: TRBJ2-2
V: TRBV19
CDR3: CASRGPGDTGELFF

J: TRBJ1-6
V: TRBV9
CDR3: CASSVADRGYSPLHF

J: TRBJ1-1
V: TRBV5-1
CDR3: CASSLVGTAVNTEAFF

J: TRBJ2-1
V: TRBV7-2
CDR3: CASSKREGPYNEQFF

J: TRBJ1-4
V: TRBV11-2
CDR3: CASSTLQGEKLFF

J: TRBJ2-2
V: TRBV4-3
CDR3: CASSQVRVPTGELFF

J: TRBJ1-1
V: TRBV28
CDR3: CASSLQGTEAFF

J: TRBJ2-1
V: TRBV7-7
CDR3: CASSLGLAGYNEQFF

J: TRBJ1-1
V: TRBV11-2
CDR3: CASSLQGFEAFF

J: TRBJ1-1
V: TRBV28
CDR3: CASSWGGMNTEAFF

J: TRBJ2-1
V: TRBV11-2
CDR3: CASSLAGVGYNEQFF

J: TRBJ2-1
V: TRBV19
CDR3: CASSIGVAGGPARFEQFF

J: TRBJ2-3
V: TRBV5-1
CDR3: CASSLGFSQGPTDTQYF

J: TRBJ2-1
V: TRBV30
CDR3: CACRRQGTYNEQFF

J: TRBJ1-5
V: TRBV6-5
CDR3: CASSPRDSSNQPQHF

J: TRBJ1-6
V: TRBV30
CDR3: CAWSPLRGPAGSPLHF

J: TRBJ2-2
V: TRBV13
CDR3: CASSLDPRRGNTGELFF

J: TRBJ1-1
V: TRBV28
CDR3: CASRGTGNTEAFF

J: TRBJ1-5
V: TRBV6-5
CDR3: CASRGTGAQPQHF

J: TRBJ2-5
V: TRBV5-6
CDR3: CASSWTATRVQETQYF

J: TRBJ1-3
V: TRBV3-1/TRBV3-2
CDR3: CASSPLRDKGGNTIYF